Sequencing of this T cell receptor beta chain was carried out in a study of blood T cell repertoires in COVID-19. In the study overall: Researchers got acute and convalescent COVID-19 samples from the United States, Italy and Spain. In each case, the material was cDNA or gDNA derived from T cells, B-cell-depleted T cells, or PBMCs.

This clone showed up just a few times. In the authors' methods: How many nucleated cells were present was estimated from reference gene primer amplification. Sequencing used immunoSEQ multiplex PCR; TCRdb keeps in-frame clones, though not all of them. The D gene and trimming were derived from the DNA, and the V and J assignments and clone size from that table. Among 200,000 or so clones listed, roughly nine tenths were seen once. The source is a woman aged 50 to 60 with acute or convalescent COVID-19. Sample: peripheral blood.

CDR3 DNA sequence: TGTGCCAGCAGTCAGCTAGCGGGAGGGCCTAAAAAGCAGTACTTC. Translating it yields CASSQLAGGPKKQYF. J is TRBJ2-7 and V is TRBV11-2; 12 bases align to TRBD2. Losses at the gene ends were 6 bases for V and 8 bases for J; bases not matched to a gene: 11. Germline-derived CDR1 and CDR2 are SGHAT and FQNNGV. The CDR3 sequence is 15 residues long.